One TCR beta chain is described in this entry. The antigen remains unidentified. Primers for the PCR totalled 60 Vbeta and 13 Jbeta. The table came from immunoSEQ multiplex PCR; TCRdb's copy has only in-frame clones and leaves some out. The data hold 200,000 or so clones, with roughly 76% observed a single time. The data were taken from a study of cytomegalovirus exposure and HLA in healthy donors. CDR1 is SGHNT and CDR2 is YENEEA in the germline V gene. The CDR3 has 15 residues. J lost 5 bases, V lost 3 bases, and 6 bases had no gene match. At sampling all donors were nominally healthy, likely with unrecorded immune exposures. Overall study results and limits: Versus the approximately 700-donor mean, an Asian-associated ancestry cluster reportedly showed fewer N-insertions in a later analysis. A list of 150 or so TCR beta chains associated with cytomegalovirus was given.

Source material: PBMCs. The receptor was isolated from a young woman in good health and CMV-seropositive. The chain carries TRBV11-3 and TRBJ2-3, with TRBD2 matching over 9 bases. The CDR3 region is CASSFIAGVVDTQYF. In DNA, the CDR3 is TGTGCCAGCAGCTTCATAGCGGGAGTGGTAGATACGCAGTATTTT.